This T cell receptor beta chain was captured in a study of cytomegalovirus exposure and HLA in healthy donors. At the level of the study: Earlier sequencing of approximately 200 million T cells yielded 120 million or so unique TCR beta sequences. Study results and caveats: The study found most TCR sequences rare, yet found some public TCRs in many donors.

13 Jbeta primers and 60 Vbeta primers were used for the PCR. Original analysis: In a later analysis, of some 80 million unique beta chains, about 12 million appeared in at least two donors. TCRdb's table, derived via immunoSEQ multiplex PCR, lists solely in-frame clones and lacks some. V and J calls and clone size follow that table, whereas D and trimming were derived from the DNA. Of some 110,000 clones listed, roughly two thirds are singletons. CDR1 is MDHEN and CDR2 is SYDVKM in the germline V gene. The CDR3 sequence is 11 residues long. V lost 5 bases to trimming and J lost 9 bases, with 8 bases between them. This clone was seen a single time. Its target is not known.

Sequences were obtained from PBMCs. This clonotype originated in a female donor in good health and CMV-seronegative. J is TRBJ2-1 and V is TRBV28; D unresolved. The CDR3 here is CASSPLLEQFF. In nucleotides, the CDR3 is TGTGCCAGCAGTCCACTTCTTGAGCAGTTCTTC.